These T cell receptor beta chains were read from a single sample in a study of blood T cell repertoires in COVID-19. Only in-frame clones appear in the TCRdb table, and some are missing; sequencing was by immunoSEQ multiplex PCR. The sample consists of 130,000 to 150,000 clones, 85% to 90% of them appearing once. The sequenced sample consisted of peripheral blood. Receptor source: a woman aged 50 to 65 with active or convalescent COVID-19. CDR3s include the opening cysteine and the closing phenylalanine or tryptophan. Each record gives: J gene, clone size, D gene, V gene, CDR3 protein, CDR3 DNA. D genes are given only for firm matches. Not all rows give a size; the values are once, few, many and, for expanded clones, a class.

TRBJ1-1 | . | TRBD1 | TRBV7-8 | CASSLVTGGKTEAFF | TGTGCCAGCAGCTTAGTAACAGGGGGCAAAACGGAGGCTTTCTTT
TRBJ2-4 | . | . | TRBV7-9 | CASSLGGMGAKNIQYF | TGTGCCAGCAGCTTAGGAGGGATGGGGGCCAAAAACATTCAGTACTTC
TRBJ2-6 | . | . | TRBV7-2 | CASSLEGPGANVLTF | TGTGCCAGCAGCTTAGAGGGGCCTGGGGCCAACGTCCTGACTTTC
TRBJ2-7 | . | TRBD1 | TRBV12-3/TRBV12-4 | CASSVDRGREQYF | TGTGCCAGCAGCGTCGACAGGGGCCGCGAGCAGTACTTC
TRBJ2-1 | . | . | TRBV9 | CASSSEGDYYNEQFF | TGTGCCAGCAGCTCCGAGGGGGATTACTACAATGAGCAGTTCTTC
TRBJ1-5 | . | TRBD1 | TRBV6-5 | CASSYPGQGGNQPQHF | TGTGCCAGCAGTTATCCCGGACAGGGAGGCAATCAGCCCCAGCATTTT
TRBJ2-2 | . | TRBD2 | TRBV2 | CASMGLAGGTYTGELFF | TGTGCCAGCATGGGACTAGCGGGAGGGACTTACACCGGGGAGCTGTTTTTT
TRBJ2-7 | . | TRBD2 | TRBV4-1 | CASSQGLAGDEQYF | TGCGCCAGCAGCCAGGGACTAGCGGGTGACGAGCAGTACTTC
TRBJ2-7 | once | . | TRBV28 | CASSLRVGLLTYEQYF | TGTGCCAGCAGTTTGAGGGTTGGCTTACTTACCTACGAGCAGTACTTC
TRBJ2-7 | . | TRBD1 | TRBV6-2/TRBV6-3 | CASSYSLDRGYGEEQYF | TGTGCCAGCAGTTACTCCCTCGACAGGGGGTACGGGGAAGAGCAGTACTTC
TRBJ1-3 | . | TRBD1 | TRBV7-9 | CASSHRQGASGNTIYF | TGTGCCAGCAGCCATAGACAGGGGGCGAGTGGAAACACCATATATTTT
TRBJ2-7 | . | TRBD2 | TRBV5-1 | CASRREGLAGYEQYF | TGCGCCAGCAGGAGGGAAGGACTAGCGGGCTACGAGCAGTACTTC